This TCR beta chain was found in a study of T-cell memory formation after mild COVID-19. Study background: TCR clusters showed largely donor specificity.

Turning to this clonotype: Its antigen remains unknown.

The CDR3 has 15 amino acids. Per germline, CDR1 SGHRS and CDR2 YFSETQ. The J segment lost 4 bases and the V segment lost 4 bases, leaving 7 bases of the junction unmatched. Study-wide findings and caveats: The study found contracting CD4+ clones mainly in CM and EM and contracting CD8+ clones in EMRA. Clones shrinking from day 15 to 85 showed even CD4/CD8 mixes; later expanders tilted CD4+.

TCRdb independently ran MiXCR on the 5' RACE reads; one entry per CDR3 protein. The table shows 250,000 to 350,000 distinct CDR3 sequences, with 15% to 20% occurring only once. J is TRBJ2-3 and V is TRBV5-1; 9 bases agree with TRBD1. The receptor's source is a man between 18 and 29 years old who had mild COVID-19 (a few samples of this study predate the infection). Cell type and time point are not known. The specimen was PBMCs or a T cell subset sorted from them (not recorded which). The CDR3 sequence is CASSVGQGKPDTQYF. The CDR3 region has the DNA TGCGCCAGCAGCGTGGGACAGGGTAAGCCAGATACGCAGTATTTT. Supplemented by reference TRBV5-1 and TRBJ2-3, the full variable domain reads KAGVTQTPRYLIKTRGQQVTLSCSPISGHRSVSWYQQTPGQGLQFLFEYFSETQRNKGNFPGRFSGRQFSNSRSEMNVSTLELGDSALYLCASSVGQGKPDTQYFGPGTRLTVL.